This is a list of T cell receptor beta chains from one sample in a study of cytomegalovirus exposure and HLA in healthy donors. Assay used: immunoSEQ multiplex PCR; TCRdb lists only in-frame clones, some missing. In the table there are 100,000 to 150,000 clones, around 67% of which are singletons. What was sequenced was PBMCs. The receptors here all came from a woman between 40 and 55 years old in good health and CMV-seropositive. Both conserved end residues are part of each CDR3. D genes are given only for firm matches. Size tells how often a clone was seen (once, few, many) or the class of an expanded clone, and some rows leave it out.

abundance	v_gene	j_gene	d_gene	CDR3aa	CDR3nt
NA	TRBV30	TRBJ1-6	TRBD1	CAWSRGPIGNSPLHF	TGTGCCTGGAGTAGGGGGCCGATCGGTAATTCACCCCTCCACTTT
few	TRBV4-2	TRBJ1-2	TRBD1	CASSQEGQGGDYGYTF	TGTGCCAGCAGCCAAGAGGGACAGGGAGGAGACTATGGCTACACCTTC
NA	TRBV30	TRBJ2-5	TRBD2	CAWSVMAGGPETQYF	TGTGCCTGGAGTGTCATGGCGGGGGGCCCAGAGACCCAGTACTTC
NA	TRBV6-1	TRBJ1-6	TRBD1	CASSSKTGANSPLHF	TGTGCCAGCAGTTCAAAGACAGGGGCTAATTCACCCCTCCACTTT
NA	TRBV7-6	TRBJ2-7	NA	CASSLDSLTGPKAHYEQYF	TGTGCCAGCAGCTTAGACTCTCTAACAGGGCCCAAAGCGCATTACGAGCAGTACTTC
NA	TRBV7-8	TRBJ2-5	TRBD2	CASSLAWREAQETQYF	TGTGCCAGCAGCTTAGCGTGGCGGGAGGCTCAAGAGACCCAGTACTTC
once	TRBV15	TRBJ2-2	NA	CATGAEIGTINRELFF	TGTGCCACCGGAGCAGAGATAGGTACCATTAATCGGGAGCTGTTTTTT
NA	TRBV7-8	TRBJ1-5	NA	CASSLDRIYQPQHF	TGTGCCAGCAGCTTAGACAGAATATATCAGCCCCAGCATTTT
few	TRBV25-1	TRBJ1-2	TRBD1	CASSESRRGLGGYTF	TGTGCCAGCAGTGAATCTCGCAGGGGGCTTGGTGGCTACACCTTC
NA	TRBV21-1	TRBJ1-2	NA	CASSKFHRDTLNYGYTF	TGTGCCAGCAGCAAATTCCATAGGGACACCCTTAACTATGGCTACACCTTC
NA	TRBV4-2	TRBJ2-7	NA	CASSQEPGTGAEQYF	TGTGCCAGCAGCCAAGAGCCAGGGACGGGAGCCGAGCAGTACTTC
NA	TRBV7-6	TRBJ2-5	NA	CASSLEGRETQYF	TGTGCCAGCAGCCTGGAGGGCCGGGAGACCCAGTACTTC
NA	TRBV6-5	TRBJ2-5	NA	CASSDRTETIYF	TGTGCCAGCAGTGATCGGACAGAGACGATATACTTC
NA	TRBV5-4	TRBJ2-3	TRBD1	CASSFRDRGDTQYF	TGTGCCAGCAGCTTCCGAGACAGGGGGGATACGCAGTATTTT
NA	TRBV30	TRBJ2-7	NA	CAWSRGSTYEQYF	TGTGCCTGGTCCCGGGGATCAACCTACGAGCAGTACTTC
NA	TRBV4-2	TRBJ2-5	TRBD2	CASSHMLAGVREQYF	TGTGCCAGCAGCCACATGCTAGCGGGAGTCCGTGAGCAGTACTTC
NA	TRBV7-3	TRBJ1-5	TRBD1	CASSLGQSSNQPQHF	TGTGCCAGCAGCTTGGGACAGAGTAGCAATCAGCCCCAGCATTTT
NA	TRBV6-1	TRBJ2-3	NA	CASSLDVPGGDTQYF	TGTGCCAGCAGTCTTGACGTCCCCGGCGGTGATACGCAGTATTTT
NA	TRBV7-2	TRBJ1-6	TRBD1	CASSRQGPYNSPLHF	TGTGCCAGCAGTCGACAGGGGCCCTATAATTCACCCCTCCACTTT
NA	TRBV5-4	TRBJ2-7	TRBD2	CASSPTSGGINYEQYF	TGTGCCAGCAGCCCAACTAGCGGGGGAATTAACTACGAGCAGTACTTC
NA	TRBV27	TRBJ2-2	NA	CASTQGEAGELFF	TGTGCCAGCACACAGGGCGAGGCCGGGGAGCTGTTTTTT
NA	TRBV9	TRBJ2-5	NA	CASSRGGPSETQYF	TGTGCCAGCTCCAGGGGAGGGCCCTCAGAGACCCAGTACTTC
NA	TRBV28	TRBJ2-2	NA	CASSSVYTGELFF	TGTGCCAGCAGTTCCGTATACACCGGGGAGCTGTTTTTT